This T cell receptor (beta chain) stems from a study of molecular identifiers for immune sequencing clone quantification. Study-level points and caveats: Over 98% of effector molecules, but under 1% in naive cells, were held by clones with more than 20 RNA copies.

Germline V gene lookup returns CDR1 MNHEY and CDR2 SVGEGT. Trimming removed 2 bases from V and 0 bases from J, with 2 bases in between. There are 12 residues in the CDR3. The sorting of naive CD8 T cells used the CD8+CD4-CCR7+CD45RA+ phenotype. This clonotype was observed many times. What it binds is unknown. One entry per CDR3 protein results from TCRdb running MiXCR on the PCR reads. The table shows 90,000 or so distinct CDR3 sequences, with around 25% occurring only once. Sequenced input: naive CD8+ T cells from blood, with Jurkat cell RNA spiked in. The subset was: FACS-sorted CD8+CD4-CCR7+CD45RA+ naive T cells. The clonotype originates from a human donor in good health. Some libraries in this study had Jurkat cell RNA spiked in. This chain joins TRBV6-2 or TRBV6-3 and TRBJ2-7; D not certain. In DNA form, the CDR3 reads TGTGCCAGCAGTTACAGCTCCTACGAGCAGTACTTC. This codes for CASSYSSYEQYF.